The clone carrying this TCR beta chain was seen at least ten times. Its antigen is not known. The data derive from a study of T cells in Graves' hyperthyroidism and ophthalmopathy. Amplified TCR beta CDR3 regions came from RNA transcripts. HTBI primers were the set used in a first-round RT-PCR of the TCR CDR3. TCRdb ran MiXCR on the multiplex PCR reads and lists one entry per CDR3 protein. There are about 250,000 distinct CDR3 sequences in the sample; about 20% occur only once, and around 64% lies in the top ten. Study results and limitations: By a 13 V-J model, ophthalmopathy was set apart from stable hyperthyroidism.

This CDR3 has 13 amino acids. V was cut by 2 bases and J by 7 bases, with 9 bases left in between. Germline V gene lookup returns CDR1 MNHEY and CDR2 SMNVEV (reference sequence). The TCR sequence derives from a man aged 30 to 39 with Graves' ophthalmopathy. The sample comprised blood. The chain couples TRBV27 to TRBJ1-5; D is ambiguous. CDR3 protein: CASSLSRWQPQHF. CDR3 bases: TGTGCCAGCAGTTTAAGTCGGTGGCAGCCCCAGCATTTT.